The next 14 T cell receptor beta chains were all read from a single sample in a study of cytomegalovirus exposure and HLA in healthy donors (TCRdb year 2017). Libraries were prepared through the immunoSEQ multiplex PCR assay. A mixture of 60 forward primers for TCR Vbeta segments and 13 reverse primers for TCR Jbeta segments was used in the multiplex PCR. The immuneACCESS repertoire file appears here via TCRdb, limited to in-frame rearrangements. These files lack a portion of the clones; in checked studies, under half of the deficit traces to unresolved V genes, and the cause of the others is not known. Here the sample has tens of thousands of clones; about 70% occur a single time. The ten biggest clones cover less than 8.5% of the sample. Material: PBMCs. The receptors shown here come from a man between 40 and 49 years old in good health and CMV-seropositive.

V usage is TRBV2 and J usage is TRBJ2-5, with 7 bases lining up with TRBD1. Trimming removed 4 bases from V and 4 bases from J; junction bases left unmatched: 9. CDR1 and CDR2 from the germline V gene are SNHLY and FYNNEI. CDR3 length: 15 residues. The CDR3 loop is CASSGRQGWLETQYF. CDR3 nucleotide sequence: TGTGCCAGCAGTGGGCGACAGGGATGGTTAGAGACCCAGTACTTC.

Only a few counts were recorded for this clone. The rearrangement uses TRBV6-5 and TRBJ1-1; D perhaps matches TRBD1 (5 bases). The CDR3 is 15 residues long. Per germline, CDR1 MNHEY and CDR2 SVGAGI. Trimming stripped 5 bases from V and 1 base from J, with 14 bases between. For the CDR3, the DNA is TGTGCCAGCAGTACCAATGGGGCCTCGAACACTGAAGCTTTCTTT. This codes for CASSTNGASNTEAFF.

This clone was seen a handful of times. This sequence joins TRBV19 and TRBJ1-1; D possibly corresponds to TRBD1 (6 bases). Trimming took off 5 bases at V and 6 bases at J, with 16 bases between the two ends. CDR3 length: 14 residues. Germline CDR1 is LNHDA and CDR2 is SQIVND (reference sequence). The CDR3 spells CASSPSGQGAEAFF. The CDR3 DNA reads as TGTGCCAGTAGTCCATCGGGACAAGGAGCTGAAGCTTTCTTT.

The chain links TRBV4-2 to TRBJ1-5; D is ambiguous. The germline gives CDR1 LGHNA, CDR2 YNFKEQ. V dropped 0 bases and J dropped 9 bases, with 9 bases sitting between them. The length of the CDR3 is 13 residues. CDR3 nucleotide sequence: TGTGCCAGCAGCCAAGATATCTCCCTGCCCCAGCATTTT. Its translation: CASSQDISLPQHF.

The genes are TRBV5-8 and TRBJ1-2, with D hard to call. CDR1 is SGHTS, CDR2 YDEGEE, per germline. The CDR3 is 13 amino acids. Trimming shortened V by 0 bases and J by 12 bases, and 15 bases separated the two germline ends. The CDR3 reads CASSLGPDFEHTF. The CDR3 DNA reads as TGTGCCAGCAGCTTGGGCCCCGATTTTGAGCACACCTTC.

In DNA, the CDR3 is TGTGCCAGCAGTCTTGGACTCCAAGGGGAGCAGTTCTTC. This translates into CASSLGLQGEQFF. This chain links TRBV28 with TRBJ2-1; possibly TRBD2 for D (5 bases). This CDR3 has 13 residues. The V and J ends lost 5 bases and 10 bases respectively, with 15 bases between them. Per the germline V gene, CDR1 is MDHEN and CDR2 is SYDVKM. Full variable domain (missing parts from reference TRBV28 and TRBJ2-1): DVKVTQSSRYLVKRTGEKVFLECVQDMDHENMFWYRQDPGLGLRLIYFSYDVKMKEKGDIPEGYSVSREKKERFSLILESASTNQTSMYLCASSLGLQGEQFFGPGTRLTVL.

The V call is TRBV5-1, the J call TRBJ2-1, with 9 bases lining up with TRBD2. The CDR3 covers 19 residues. Germline assignment: CDR1 SGHRS and CDR2 YFSETQ. V trimming: 3 bases; J trimming: 3 bases; junction bases outside the gene matches: 16. The CDR3 is CASSSVSSIGTSHYNEQFF. The CDR3, as DNA: TGCGCCAGCAGCTCGGTCAGTAGTATTGGGACTAGCCACTACAATGAGCAGTTCTTC. The whole variable domain, remainder taken from reference TRBV5-1 and TRBJ2-1, is KAGVTQTPRYLIKTRGQQVTLSCSPISGHRSVSWYQQTPGQGLQFLFEYFSETQRNKGNFPGRFSGRQFSNSRSEMNVSTLELGDSALYLCASSSVSSIGTSHYNEQFFGPGTRLTVL.

This chain connects TRBV5-1 to TRBJ2-2; possible D gene TRBD1, 6 bases. This CDR3 contains 14 residues. CDR1 and CDR2 from the germline V gene are SGHRS and YFSETQ. V was pared by 2 bases and J by 6 bases, with 11 bases between. CDR3 protein: CASSFVGAPGELFF. For the CDR3, the DNA is TGCGCCAGCAGCTTCGTGGGGGCCCCCGGGGAGCTGTTTTTT. Filled out from reference TRBV5-1 and TRBJ2-2, the complete variable domain reads KAGVTQTPRYLIKTRGQQVTLSCSPISGHRSVSWYQQTPGQGLQFLFEYFSETQRNKGNFPGRFSGRQFSNSRSEMNVSTLELGDSALYLCASSFVGAPGELFFGEGSRLTVL.

The chain combines TRBV5-1 with TRBJ2-7, with 7 positions matching TRBD1. Germline CDR1 is SGHRS and CDR2 is YFSETQ. This CDR3 is 15 amino acids long. With V trimmed by 2 bases and J by 0 bases, 5 bases remained unmatched. This chain's CDR3 is CASSFGQVSSYEQYF. The DNA of the CDR3 is TGCGCCAGCAGCTTTGGACAGGTCAGCTCCTACGAGCAGTACTTC. Based on the CDR3 plus reference TRBV5-1 and TRBJ2-7, the full variable domain is KAGVTQTPRYLIKTRGQQVTLSCSPISGHRSVSWYQQTPGQGLQFLFEYFSETQRNKGNFPGRFSGRQFSNSRSEMNVSTLELGDSALYLCASSFGQVSSYEQYFGPGTRLTVT.

In its sample, this clone was seen a few times. V is TRBV7-3 and J is TRBJ1-2, with a weak D call TRBD1 (6 bases). The CDR3 loop spans 15 amino acids. V was pared by 5 bases and J by 4 bases, with 17 bases between. Per germline, CDR1 SGHTA and CDR2 FQGTGA. For the CDR3, the DNA is TGTGCCAGCAGCCGCGGGAGGGGGTCCCCCTATGGCTACACCTTC. Encoded protein: CASSRGRGSPYGYTF.

This chain uses TRBV10-3 with TRBJ1-1; 7 positions agree with TRBD1. Germline values: CDR1 ENHRY, CDR2 SYGVKD. The CDR3 is 13 residues long. V lost 5 bases and J lost 8; bases outside the gene matches: 8. The DNA for the CDR3 is TGTGCCATCAGTCCGGGACAGCCAGACGAAGCTTTCTTT. This translates into CAISPGQPDEAFF.

The rearrangement joins TRBV4-3 to TRBJ2-7; a possible D gene is TRBD2 (6 bases). The V gene lost 4 bases and the J gene lost 6 bases, with 10 bases spanning the gap. In germline, CDR1 is LGHNA, CDR2 YSLEER. The CDR3 sequence is 12 residues long. This chain's CDR3 is CASSLDGGEQYF. CDR3 coding DNA: TGCGCCAGCAGCCTCGACGGGGGCGAGCAGTACTTC.

The chain has TRBV5-1 and TRBJ2-5; 8 nucleotides match TRBD1. The trim removed 3 bases at V and 2 bases at J, leaving 9 bases unmatched. Per the germline V gene, CDR1 is SGHRS and CDR2 is YFSETQ. The CDR3 extends over 16 amino acids. This chain's CDR3 is CASSSLTGGFQETQYF. The CDR3 DNA reads as TGCGCCAGCAGCTCTCTTACAGGGGGATTTCAAGAGACCCAGTACTTC. Supplemented by reference TRBV5-1 and TRBJ2-5, the full variable domain reads KAGVTQTPRYLIKTRGQQVTLSCSPISGHRSVSWYQQTPGQGLQFLFEYFSETQRNKGNFPGRFSGRQFSNSRSEMNVSTLELGDSALYLCASSSLTGGFQETQYFGPGTRLLVL.

This chain uses TRBV5-8 with TRBJ2-2; D might be TRBD2 (6 bases). Germline lookup yields CDR1 SGHTS and CDR2 YDEGEE. Trimming left V 4 bases short and J 5 bases short, with 9 bases between. The length of the CDR3 is 13 residues. CDR3 region: CASSLTRTGELFF. The CDR3 DNA reads as TGTGCCAGCAGCCTGACTAGGACCGGGGAGCTGTTTTTT.